Included here is one T cell receptor (beta chain) sequence, with context. The assay was immunoSEQ multiplex PCR, and TCRdb's table has in-frame clones only and misses some. Of about 34,000 clones in the sample, around 90% are singletons; the top ten hold around 4.2%. The data originate from a study of OX40 agonist ivuxolimab in advanced cancers. CDR3 size: 14 residues. The V gene lost 2 bases and the J gene lost 3 bases, with 10 bases spanning the gap. Germline V CDR1 and CDR2: SGHNT, YYREEE (reference sequence). The clonotype was recovered from an adult with an advanced solid tumor such as melanoma, head and neck, liver or kidney cancer. V gene TRBV5-4 combines with J gene TRBJ2-3; weak D call: TRBD1 (5 bases). This sample comprised CD4+ or CD8+ T cells sorted from blood, obtained in a trial of the OX40 agonist ivuxolimab. This CDR3 reads CASSLSRQTDTQYF. CDR3 in DNA: TGTGCCAGCAGCTTATCGAGACAGACAGATACGCAGTATTTT.